Listed below are T cell receptor beta chains from one sample, sequenced in a study of T-cell reconstitution after alpha-beta-depleted transplantation in children. One entry per CDR3 protein results from TCRdb running MiXCR on the PCR reads. Among 600,000 to 700,000 distinct CDR3 sequences listed, roughly 13% were seen once. The sample consisted of PBMCs, taken before TCRalphabeta/CD19-depleted stem cell transplant. The receptors were sampled from a girl aged 2 to 9 with congenital amegakaryocytic thrombocytopenia, due to receive a stem cell transplant. The CDR3 runs from the conserved cysteine through the conserved F or W. D genes are given only for firm matches. Where a row states a size, it is once, few, many or the class of an expanded clone; other rows omit it.

v_call: TRBV27; j_call: TRBJ2-7; d_call: NA; clone_size: few; cdr3_length: 13; cdr3_aa: CASSLRPNYEQYF; cdr3_nt: TGTGCCAGCAGTTTGAGGCCTAACTACGAGCAGTACTTC
v_call: TRBV7-9; j_call: TRBJ1-1; d_call: NA; clone_size: few; cdr3_length: 11; cdr3_aa: CASSFEIEAFF; cdr3_nt: TGTGCCAGCAGCTTTGAGATTGAAGCTTTCTTT
v_call: TRBV12-3/TRBV12-4; j_call: TRBJ2-3; d_call: NA; clone_size: few; cdr3_length: 14; cdr3_aa: CASRGYSSTDTQYF; cdr3_nt: TGTGCCAGCAGGGGGTACTCTAGCACAGATACGCAGTATTTT
v_call: TRBV20-1; j_call: TRBJ2-7; d_call: NA; clone_size: NA; cdr3_length: 14; cdr3_aa: CSAAPPGEAYEQYF; cdr3_nt: TGCAGTGCCGCCCCCCCTGGGGAAGCCTACGAGCAGTACTTC
v_call: TRBV5-1; j_call: TRBJ2-2; d_call: TRBD2; clone_size: few; cdr3_length: 16; cdr3_aa: CASSFRLAGDTGELFF; cdr3_nt: TGCGCCAGCAGCTTTCGACTAGCGGGAGATACCGGGGAGCTGTTTTTT
v_call: TRBV7-6; j_call: TRBJ2-1; d_call: NA; clone_size: many; cdr3_length: 12; cdr3_aa: CASSLTLREQFF; cdr3_nt: TGTGCCAGCAGCTTAACCCTCCGGGAGCAGTTCTTC
v_call: TRBV12-3/TRBV12-4; j_call: TRBJ2-1; d_call: NA; clone_size: few; cdr3_length: 15; cdr3_aa: CASNLGWSSYNEQFF; cdr3_nt: TGTGCCAGCAACCTAGGTTGGAGCTCCTACAATGAGCAGTTCTTC
v_call: TRBV6-2/TRBV6-3; j_call: TRBJ2-1; d_call: NA; clone_size: few; cdr3_length: 16; cdr3_aa: CASSYSPPGRDNEQFF; cdr3_nt: TGTGCCAGCAGTTACTCGCCGCCGGGCCGGGACAATGAGCAGTTCTTC
v_call: TRBV12-3/TRBV12-4; j_call: TRBJ1-2; d_call: NA; clone_size: few; cdr3_length: 14; cdr3_aa: CASRRSLNPTGYTF; cdr3_nt: TGTGCCAGCAGAAGATCCCTAAACCCCACAGGCTACACCTTC
v_call: TRBV29-1; j_call: TRBJ2-1; d_call: NA; clone_size: many; cdr3_length: 15; cdr3_aa: CSVEAAGYSGDEQFF; cdr3_nt: TGCAGCGTTGAAGCCGCGGGATATTCGGGGGATGAGCAGTTCTTC
v_call: TRBV29-1; j_call: TRBJ1-1; d_call: NA; clone_size: NA; cdr3_length: 11; cdr3_aa: CSSGVGAEAFF; cdr3_nt: TGCAGCTCGGGGGTGGGGGCTGAAGCTTTCTTT
v_call: TRBV5-4; j_call: TRBJ2-2; d_call: TRBD1; clone_size: few; cdr3_length: 16; cdr3_aa: CASRRTGGSNTGELFF; cdr3_nt: TGTGCCAGCAGGCGAACAGGGGGAAGTAACACCGGGGAGCTGTTTTTT
v_call: TRBV5-1; j_call: TRBJ2-7; d_call: NA; clone_size: many; cdr3_length: 14; cdr3_aa: CASSLLQGLYEQYF; cdr3_nt: TGCGCCAGCAGCTTGTTGCAGGGCTTGTACGAGCAGTACTTC
v_call: TRBV12-3/TRBV12-4; j_call: TRBJ2-1; d_call: NA; clone_size: few; cdr3_length: 13; cdr3_aa: CASSFMEGYEQFF; cdr3_nt: TGTGCCAGCAGTTTTATGGAAGGCTATGAGCAGTTCTTC
v_call: TRBV5-1; j_call: TRBJ2-3; d_call: TRBD2; clone_size: many; cdr3_length: 13; cdr3_aa: CASSLTGGDTQYF; cdr3_nt: TGCGCCAGCAGCTTAACGGGAGGAGATACGCAGTATTTT
v_call: TRBV20-1; j_call: TRBJ2-2; d_call: NA; clone_size: NA; cdr3_length: 14; cdr3_aa: CSARGWTDTGELFF; cdr3_nt: TGCAGTGCTAGAGGTTGGACAGACACCGGGGAGCTGTTTTTT
v_call: TRBV7-2; j_call: TRBJ2-1; d_call: TRBD2; clone_size: many; cdr3_length: 17; cdr3_aa: CASSPWGLAGGPNEQFF; cdr3_nt: TGTGCCAGCAGCCCCTGGGGGCTCGCGGGAGGACCAAATGAGCAGTTCTTC
v_call: TRBV20-1; j_call: TRBJ2-7; d_call: NA; clone_size: few; cdr3_length: 14; cdr3_aa: CSASSQTVPYEQYF; cdr3_nt: TGCAGTGCTAGTTCCCAGACAGTCCCCTACGAGCAGTACTTC
v_call: TRBV6-1; j_call: TRBJ1-4; d_call: NA; clone_size: few; cdr3_length: 15; cdr3_aa: CASSELRQSNEKLFF; cdr3_nt: TGTGCCAGCAGTGAACTTCGACAGTCTAATGAAAAACTGTTTTTT
v_call: TRBV5-6; j_call: TRBJ2-2; d_call: NA; clone_size: NA; cdr3_length: 11; cdr3_aa: CASTSNGELFF; cdr3_nt: TGTGCCAGCACCTCCAACGGGGAGCTGTTTTTT
v_call: TRBV20-1; j_call: TRBJ2-5; d_call: NA; clone_size: NA; cdr3_length: 14; cdr3_aa: CSARDGAAQETQYF; cdr3_nt: TGCAGTGCTAGAGATGGGGCGGCACAAGAGACCCAGTACTTC
v_call: TRBV12-2; j_call: TRBJ2-2; d_call: NA; clone_size: NA; cdr3_length: 15; cdr3_aa: CANRLAGGNTGELFF; cdr3_nt: TGTGCAAACCGACTAGCGGGAGGGAACACCGGGGAGCTGTTTTTT
v_call: TRBV20-1; j_call: TRBJ1-3; d_call: NA; clone_size: many; cdr3_length: 12; cdr3_aa: CSARVSGNTIYF; cdr3_nt: TGCAGTGCTAGAGTCTCTGGAAACACCATATATTTT
v_call: TRBV5-1; j_call: TRBJ2-5; d_call: TRBD1; clone_size: once; cdr3_length: 14; cdr3_aa: CASSLGQGQETQSF; cdr3_nt: TGCGCCAGCAGCTTGGGACAGGGCCAAGAGACCCAGTCCTTC
v_call: TRBV5-1; j_call: TRBJ2-5; d_call: TRBD1; clone_size: NA; cdr3_length: 16; cdr3_aa: CASEPGQGILQETQYF; cdr3_nt: TGCGCCAGCGAGCCGGGACAGGGCATTCTTCAAGAGACCCAGTACTTC
v_call: TRBV10-3; j_call: TRBJ1-3; d_call: NA; clone_size: many; cdr3_length: 14; cdr3_aa: CAIRGTSSGNTIYF; cdr3_nt: TGTGCCATCAGGGGGACGAGTTCTGGAAACACCATATATTTT
v_call: TRBV5-5; j_call: TRBJ2-7; d_call: NA; clone_size: few; cdr3_length: 16; cdr3_aa: CASSPKDGRSSYEQYF; cdr3_nt: TGTGCCAGCAGCCCCAAGGACGGAAGAAGCTCCTACGAGCAGTACTTC
v_call: TRBV6-5; j_call: TRBJ2-3; d_call: TRBD2; clone_size: many; cdr3_length: 17; cdr3_aa: CASSFPLAGERTDTQYF; cdr3_nt: TGTGCCAGCAGTTTCCCCCTAGCGGGAGAGAGGACAGATACGCAGTATTTT
v_call: TRBV5-1; j_call: TRBJ2-3; d_call: NA; clone_size: many; cdr3_length: 15; cdr3_aa: CASSLDRTSTDTQYF; cdr3_nt: TGCGCCAGCAGCTTGGACCGAACTAGCACAGATACGCAGTATTTT
v_call: TRBV27; j_call: TRBJ1-2; d_call: TRBD1; clone_size: many; cdr3_length: 13; cdr3_aa: CASSEQGSYGYTF; cdr3_nt: TGTGCCAGCAGTGAACAGGGGAGCTATGGCTACACCTTC
v_call: TRBV5-5; j_call: TRBJ2-5; d_call: NA; clone_size: NA; cdr3_length: 14; cdr3_aa: CASSWGTHQETQYF; cdr3_nt: TGTGCCAGCAGCTGGGGGACTCATCAAGAGACCCAGTACTTC
v_call: TRBV5-5; j_call: TRBJ2-5; d_call: TRBD2; clone_size: many; cdr3_length: 15; cdr3_aa: CASSLATSGEETQYF; cdr3_nt: TGTGCCAGCAGCTTGGCGACTAGCGGGGAAGAGACCCAGTACTTC
v_call: TRBV30; j_call: TRBJ1-5; d_call: TRBD1; clone_size: NA; cdr3_length: 15; cdr3_aa: CAWSADRGHNQPQHF; cdr3_nt: TGTGCCTGGAGCGCAGACAGGGGCCACAATCAGCCCCAGCATTTT
v_call: TRBV6-2/TRBV6-3; j_call: TRBJ2-1; d_call: NA; clone_size: many; cdr3_length: 12; cdr3_aa: CASSWSNNEQFF; cdr3_nt: TGTGCCAGCAGTTGGTCCAACAATGAGCAGTTCTTC
v_call: TRBV10-3; j_call: TRBJ2-1; d_call: TRBD2; clone_size: many; cdr3_length: 19; cdr3_aa: CAISESVGSGRRYDNEQFF; cdr3_nt: TGTGCCATCAGTGAGTCAGTAGGTAGCGGGAGAAGGTACGACAATGAGCAGTTCTTC